These 16 T cell receptor beta chains were sequenced from one sample in a study of Graves' ophthalmopathy and Graves' hyperthyroidism. The authors amplified TCR beta CDR3 regions from RNA transcripts. After a first-round RT-PCR with HTBI primers, a second-round multiplex PCR was run. TCRdb fed the multiplex PCR reads into MiXCR, producing one record per CDR3 protein. The sample lists over 15,000 distinct CDR3 sequences; 46% were seen once. Sequenced sample: peripheral blood. The receptors were sampled from a woman in her forties with stable Graves' hyperthyroidism.

This clonotype rates as medium-sized. This chain connects TRBV29-1 to TRBJ2-5; D remains ambiguous. Per germline, CDR1 SQVTM and CDR2 ANQGSEA. The CDR3 is made up of 10 amino acids. V lost 3 bases and J 9 bases, leaving 8 bases between the germline ends. CDR3 nucleotides: TGCAGCGTTGACCCCGGTCCCCAGTACTTC. Amino acid sequence: CSVDPGPQYF.

The rearrangement uses TRBV7-3 and TRBJ2-5; D is undetermined. The germline CDR1 and CDR2 sequences are SGHTA and FQGTGA. V dropped 3 bases and J dropped 1 base, with 12 bases sitting between them. The CDR3 has 15 amino acids. The CDR3 DNA sequence: TGTGCCAGCAGCTTCGACGCGCCGCCCCAAGAGACCCAGTACTTC. Its translation: CASSFDAPPQETQYF.

A note on this clonotype: Its ends do not fully match the called genes, so a read error is possible. This chain links TRBV15 with TRBJ1-5; 7 bases agree with TRBD1. CDR3 length: 14 residues. Germline CDR1 LNHNV, CDR2 YYDKDF (reference sequence). CDR3 loop: CAASFQGGNRPQHF. The CDR3 bases are TGTGCCGCCAGCTTCCAAGGGGGCAATCGGCCCCAGCATTTT.

This chain uses TRBV7-3 with TRBJ2-2; D perhaps matches TRBD2 (5 bases). CDR1 and CDR2 from the germline V gene are SGHTA and FQGTGA. The CDR3 sequence is 14 residues long. V was trimmed by 5 bases and J by 4 bases, leaving 11 bases between them. Written as DNA, the CDR3 is TGTGCCAGCAGCCCGGGGTTGGGCACCGGGGAGCTGTTTTTT. It yields the protein CASSPGLGTGELFF.

V usage is TRBV7-2 and J usage is TRBJ1-5, with D maybe TRBD1 (5 bases). The V end was cut by 4 bases, the J end by 3 bases, with 10 bases between. This CDR3 is 14 amino acids long. Germline CDR1 and CDR2: SGHTA and FQGNSA. The CDR3 DNA is TGTGCCAGCAGCTCAGGGTTATCCAATCAGCCCCAGCATTTT. Translating gives CASSSGLSNQPQHF.

About this clonotype: A much larger clone lies one base from this, so it may be a read error. The CDR3 does not end in the conserved phenylalanine or tryptophan, so this is likely a read error. The genes are TRBV20-1 and TRBJ2-1; 8 bases map to TRBD2. Per the germline V gene, CDR1 is DFQATT and CDR2 is SNEGSKA (reference sequence). The CDR3 length is 16 residues. V dropped 3 bases and J dropped 8; count of bases not matched to a gene: 15. The CDR3 DNA is TGCAGTGCTAGTACCCCCGCGACTAGCGATTCCCATGAGCAGTTCCTC. It codes for CSASTPATSDSHEQFL.

The rearrangement joins TRBV25-1 to TRBJ1-3; D ambiguous. The germline CDR1 and CDR2 sequences are MGHDK and SYGVNS. The CDR3 is 17 amino acids. Trimming took 5 bases from V and 0 from J, leaving 17 bases between them. The CDR3 region has the DNA TGTGCCAGCAGTACCGAAGCCGTCACCCACTCTGGAAACACCATATATTTT. Encoded protein: CASSTEAVTHSGNTIYF.

The rearrangement links TRBV7-9 to TRBJ2-5; D is uncertain. Germline V gene sequence: CDR1 SEHNR, CDR2 FQNEAQ (reference sequence). The CDR3 contains 15 residues. The V gene lost 0 bases and the J gene lost 4 bases, with 12 bases spanning the gap. As DNA, the CDR3 is TGTGCCAGCAGCTTAGCTCTATTCGGCGGAGAGACCCAGTACTTC. Its protein is CASSLALFGGETQYF.

This clonotype has only a few counts. This may arise from a read error, as a much more abundant clone is one base away. The chain links TRBV9 to TRBJ2-1, with 7 bases aligning to TRBD2. Germline-derived CDR1 and CDR2 are SGDLS and YYNGEE. This CDR3 comprises 15 residues. The CDR3 here is CASSFSTSSYNGQFF. The CDR3 region has the DNA TGTGCCAGCAGCTTTTCGACTAGCTCCTACAATGGGCAGTTCTTC. Using reference TRBV9 and TRBJ2-1 for the parts outside the CDR3, the full variable domain is DSGVTQTPKHLITATGQRVTLRCSPRSGDLSVYWYQQSLDQGLQFLIQYYNGEERAKGNILERFSAQQFPDLHSELNLSSLELGDSALYFCASSFSTSSYNGQFFGPGTRLTVL.

This chain links TRBV29-1 with TRBJ2-3; a weak D match, TRBD2 (6 bases). This CDR3 region has 15 residues. Trimming stripped 0 bases from V and 5 bases from J, with 15 bases between. Looked up from germline, CDR1 is SQVTM and CDR2 is ANQGSEA. CDR3 DNA sequence: TGCAGCGTTGAAGATACCGGATCCGGGGGAGATACGCAGTATTTT. Protein product: CSVEDTGSGGDTQYF.

The rearrangement joins TRBV7-8 to TRBJ1-3; the D gene is possibly TRBD1 (5 bases). CDR3 length: 17 residues. Germline CDR1 SGHVS, CDR2 FQNEAQ. V was clipped by 3 bases and J by 2 bases, with 17 bases between them. The CDR3 protein is CASSFTGPLQTGNTIYF. The CDR3 nucleotides read TGTGCCAGCAGCTTCACAGGCCCTTTACAAACTGGAAACACCATATATTTT.

This clonotype has just a few counts. The V and J genes are TRBV27 and TRBJ1-2; no definite D call. This CDR3 has 14 amino acids. CDR1 is MNHEY, CDR2 SMNVEV, per germline (reference sequence). V shed 2 bases and J shed 5 bases, with 12 bases lying between them. The CDR3 spells CASSLRSPEYGYTF. The CDR3 nucleotides read TGTGCCAGCAGTTTACGCAGCCCAGAGTATGGCTACACCTTC.

CDR3 region: CASSAWTGDNEQFF. CDR3 DNA sequence: TGTGCCAGCAGCGCGTGGACAGGGGACAATGAGCAGTTCTTC. The chain combines TRBV9 with TRBJ2-1; 9 bases are a match to TRBD1. Unmatched junction bases numbered 3, after V lost 3 bases and J lost 5 bases. The CDR3 totals 14 residues. Germline CDR1 is SGDLS and CDR2 is YYNGEE.

The chain recombines TRBV10-2 with TRBJ2-1; 9 bases map to TRBD1. CDR3 length: 15 amino acids. Trimming cost V 2 bases and J 4 bases; bases outside gene matches: 3. Germline CDR1 WSHSY, CDR2 SAAADI. The CDR3 loop reads CASSEGDRVYNEQFF. The CDR3, as DNA: TGCGCCAGCAGTGAGGGGGACAGGGTATACAATGAGCAGTTCTTC.

This clonotype turned up a few times. This chain uses TRBV6-1 with TRBJ1-1; no definite D call. This CDR3 contains 13 residues. Deletions cut 7 bases from V and 1 base from J, with 10 bases between. The germline V gene has CDR1 MNHNS and CDR2 SASEGT. This CDR3 is CASTWTENTEAFF. The CDR3, as DNA: TGTGCCAGCACGTGGACCGAGAACACTGAAGCTTTCTTT.

This clonotype was seen at least ten times. The chain combines TRBV20-1 with TRBJ2-3; either TRBD1 or TRBD2 may supply D (5 bases each). Germline values: CDR1 DFQATT, CDR2 SNEGSKA (reference sequence). V dropped 4 bases and J dropped 6 bases, with 17 bases sitting between them. This CDR3 region has 14 residues. The CDR3 DNA is TGCAGTGCTAAGGGACCCGGTCTAGGCGATACGCAGTATTTT. Its translation is CSAKGPGLGDTQYF.